This record covers a single T cell receptor beta chain. Its binding antigen is unknown. It has no much larger one-base neighbor in the sample; base qualities were not kept. Ficoll-Paque density gradient centrifugation was used to isolate PBMCs. The data belong to a study of T-cell memory formation after mild COVID-19 (dated by TCRdb to about 2021). At the level of the whole study: Most TCR sequence clusters were specific to one of the two donors. In a couple of donors, T-cell clones that expanded and contracted after mild COVID-19 were followed by sequencing TCRalpha and TCRbeta repertoires longitudinally. The cohort was made up of two young adult volunteers, one female and one male, who were previously healthy. Beyond this particular receptor, the publication reports: Only a couple of mild cases were covered by the study, and larger cohorts that include severe cases with pre-infection samples were considered necessary. Contracting CD4+ clones were located mainly in the CM and EM memory subsets, whereas CD8+ clones were found to be enriched in EMRA. Some responding clones were detected in pre-infection memory, which suggested that pre-existing cross-reactive memory T cells had joined the SARS-CoV-2 response. From day 15 to 85, contracting clones showed balanced CD4/CD8 phenotypes, whereas a second wave of clones that expanded from day 15 to 37 leaned towards CD4+. The second-wave clones that peaked on day 37 were not confirmed to be SARS-CoV-2 specific.

Instrument used: Illumina NovaSeq 6000. TCRalpha and TCRbeta cDNA libraries were built by 5'RACE with constant-segment primers, adding sample barcodes and unique molecular identifiers. RNA was extracted from every sample with Trizol reagent. The libraries were amplified in two PCR steps, and the second step added a second sample barcode and Illumina TruSeq adapters. Libraries were sequenced on an Illumina NovaSeq with 2 x 150 bp paired-end reads. The original methods were these. Reads were demultiplexed and collapsed into UMI-guided consensus sequences with migec v1.2.7. Using mixcr v2.1.11, UMI consensuses were aligned to TRA and TRB V and J templates and then assembled into clonotypes. A clonotype was counted as expanded or contracted only if both edgeR and NoisET called the change significant, with noise models trained on biological replicates. For edgeR calls, the cutoffs were a false discovery rate-adjusted p below 0.01 and a log2 fold-change threshold of 1. As an exploratory analysis of dynamics, max-normalized trajectories of the 1000 most abundant clonotypes were examined by PCA with hierarchical clustering. Separately sequenced CD4+ and CD8+ repertoires were used to assign a CD4 or CD8 phenotype to each responding clone. TCRdb redid the processing of the public reads, applying fastp at Q25 and MiXCR, and retained in-frame beta chains. Records with the same CDR3 protein are collapsed into one entry carrying the most frequent genes and DNA. What appears here as the V and J calls and clone size reflects TCRdb's work, not the paper's. This sample comprises fewer than 700,000 distinct CDR3 sequences, roughly 17% of them detected only once. Together, the top ten hold around 12% of the sample.

V lost 7 bases and J lost 10 bases; the stretch between them is 17 bases long. From its cysteine to its phenylalanine, the CDR3 spans 13 amino acids. Only the CDR3 portion is preserved as DNA: 39 bases, with reading frame beginning at the first base. For CDR1 and CDR2, the germline V gene lists MNHEY and SVGAGI. What was sequenced was PBMCs or a T cell subset sorted from them (not recorded which). The V gene is TRBV6-5 and the J gene is TRBJ2-1, and perhaps TRBD1 as D gene, on 6 matching bases. The clonotype was recovered from an adult woman who had mild COVID-19 (a few samples of this study predate the infection). The sample titles of this study are shuffled in the database, so cell type and time point are left out; the donor was told from shared clones. The CDR3 protein sequence reads: CASNPQGIGEQFF. The nucleotide sequence reads TGTGCCAGCAACCCACAGGGAATCGGGGAGCAGTTCTTC.